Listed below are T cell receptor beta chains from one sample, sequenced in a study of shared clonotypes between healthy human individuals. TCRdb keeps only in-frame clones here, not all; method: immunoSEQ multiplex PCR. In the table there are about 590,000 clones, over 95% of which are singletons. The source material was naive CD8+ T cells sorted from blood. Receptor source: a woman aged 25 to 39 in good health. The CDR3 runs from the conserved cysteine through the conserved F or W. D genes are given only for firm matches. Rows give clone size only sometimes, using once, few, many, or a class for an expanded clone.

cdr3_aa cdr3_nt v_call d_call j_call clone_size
CASQDYSYNEQFF TGTGCCAGTCAGGACTACTCCTACAATGAGCAGTTCTTC TRBV19 - TRBJ2-1 -
CASSNGPFSYEQYF TGCGCCAGCAGTAATGGACCGTTCTCCTACGAGCAGTACTTC TRBV10-1 - TRBJ2-7 -
CASSLLPGGKQPQHF TGTGCCAGCAGTTTGTTGCCCGGTGGAAAGCAGCCCCAGCATTTT TRBV28 - TRBJ1-5 -
CASSTQPRGDTKNIQYF TGTGCCAGTAGTACCCAACCCCGAGGCGACACCAAAAACATTCAGTACTTC TRBV19 - TRBJ2-4 -
CATSRGTSGSGHEQYF TGTGCCACCAGCAGGGGAACTAGCGGGAGCGGCCACGAGCAGTACTTC TRBV15 TRBD2 TRBJ2-7 -
CASPGTGEDTEAFF TGTGCCAGCCCGGGGACAGGAGAGGACACTGAAGCTTTCTTT TRBV2 TRBD1 TRBJ1-1 -
CASSLRTGGDNEQFF TGTGCCAGCAGCCTAAGGACAGGGGGGGACAATGAGCAGTTCTTC TRBV7-9 TRBD1 TRBJ2-1 -
CASSPTGNYGYTF TGTGCCAGCAGCCCTACAGGGAACTATGGCTACACCTTC TRBV6-6 - TRBJ1-2 -
CASSLDGTVNTEAFF TGTGCCAGCAGCTTAGATGGGACAGTGAACACTGAAGCTTTCTTT TRBV7-3 TRBD1 TRBJ1-1 -
CASRVAMGGELFF TGTGCCAGCAGGGTCGCGATGGGCGGGGAGCTGTTTTTT TRBV7-9 - TRBJ2-2 -
CASSQDPGRNYGYTF TGCGCCAGCAGCCAAGATCCCGGACGGAACTATGGCTACACCTTC TRBV4-1 - TRBJ1-2 -
CASSFEDRQFF TGTGCCAGCAGCTTCGAGGACAGGCAGTTCTTC TRBV13 - TRBJ2-1 -
CASRNKDSRTYEQYF TGTGCCAGCCGTAACAAGGACTCCCGAACCTACGAGCAGTACTTC TRBV28 - TRBJ2-7 -
CASSLVGQNYGYTF TGTGCCAGCAGCTTAGTGGGACAGAACTATGGCTACACCTTC TRBV7-9 TRBD1 TRBJ1-2 -
CASSISSGSYNEQFF TGTGCCAGCAGCATTTCTAGCGGGAGCTACAATGAGCAGTTCTTC TRBV6-5 TRBD2 TRBJ2-1 -
CASSPVGGGIEAFF TGTGCCAGCAGCCCCGTCGGGGGTGGGATTGAAGCTTTCTTT TRBV7-8 - TRBJ1-1 -
CASRWTGGNEQFF TGTGCCAGTAGGTGGACAGGCGGCAATGAGCAGTTCTTC TRBV19 TRBD1 TRBJ2-1 -
CASSQNSGSNTEAFF TGTGCCAGCAGCCAAAACTCCGGGTCTAACACTGAAGCTTTCTTT TRBV4-2 - TRBJ1-1 -
CASSTLGAGGHNEQFF TGTGCCAGCAGCACACTGGGAGCGGGAGGGCACAATGAGCAGTTCTTC TRBV9 TRBD2 TRBJ2-1 -
CASSADSGRWDEQFF TGTGCCAGCAGCGCAGATAGCGGGAGGTGGGATGAGCAGTTCTTC TRBV9 TRBD2 TRBJ2-1 once
CASSLGFVYNEKLFF TGTGCCAGCAGTTTAGGGTTTGTCTATAATGAAAAACTGTTTTTT TRBV28 - TRBJ1-4 -
CASSFALAGPYEQYF TGTGCCAGCAGTTTTGCACTAGCGGGGCCCTACGAGCAGTACTTC TRBV28 TRBD2 TRBJ2-7 -
CASRDRGRGETQYF TGCGCCAGCCGGGACAGGGGGCGCGGAGAGACCCAGTACTTC TRBV5-1 TRBD1 TRBJ2-5 -